One sample yielded the 25 T cell receptor beta chains listed below, sequenced in a study of control samples from healthy donors and cancer patients. Method: immunoSEQ multiplex PCR; TCRdb's copy keeps in-frame clones and lacks some. The sample lists 150,000 to 200,000 clones, about nine tenths occurring once. The sequencing input was blood. The source is a woman aged 25 to 39 in good health.

The V gene is TRBV2, the J gene TRBJ1-5; 8 bases are shared with TRBD1. This CDR3 region has 14 residues. Trimming at V came to 7 bases and at J to 2 bases, leaving 4 bases not matched to a gene. The germline gives CDR1 SNHLY, CDR2 FYNNEI. CDR3 loop: CASKTGDGNQPQHF. For the CDR3, the DNA is TGTGCCAGCAAGACAGGGGACGGCAATCAGCCCCAGCATTTT. Supplemented by reference TRBV2 and TRBJ1-5, the full variable domain reads EPEVTQTPSHQVTQMGQEVILRCVPISNHLYFYWYRQILGQKVEFLVSFYNNEISEKSEIFDDQFSVERPDGSNFTLKIRSTKLEDSAMYFCASKTGDGNQPQHFGDGTRLSIL.

V and J are TRBV25-1 and TRBJ2-7; D remains unclear. Germline V gene sequence: CDR1 MGHDK, CDR2 SYGVNS. CDR3 length: 11 amino acids. The V end lost 3 bases, the J end lost 3 bases, and 3 bases lay between the germline ends. In DNA form, the CDR3 reads TGTGCCAGCAGTGACAGCTACGAGCAGTACTTC. Its translation is CASSDSYEQYF.

CDR3 loop: CASSSTGGKNTYNEQFF. CDR3 DNA sequence: TGTGCCAGCAGCTCGACAGGGGGTAAAAATACCTACAATGAGCAGTTCTTC. The chain is built from TRBV5-6 and TRBJ2-1; 9 bases line up with TRBD1. The CDR3 is 17 amino acids. In germline, CDR1 is SGHDT, CDR2 YYEEEE. With V trimmed by 3 bases and J by 2 bases, 9 bases remained unmatched. Full variable domain (remainder filled in from reference TRBV5-6 and TRBJ2-1): DAGVTQSPTHLIKTRGQQVTLRCSPKSGHDTVSWYQQALGQGPQFIFQYYEEEERQRGNFPDRFSGHQFPNYSSELNVNALLLGDSALYLCASSSTGGKNTYNEQFFGPGTRLTVL.

The CDR3 spells CASSLTQGNEQFF. Here the CDR3 DNA reads TGTGCCAGCAGCTTAACCCAGGGCAATGAGCAGTTCTTC. The V gene is TRBV11-3, the J gene TRBJ2-1, with a weak D call TRBD1 (5 bases). Trimming stripped 2 bases from V and 6 bases from J, with 8 bases between. Per the germline V gene, CDR1 is SGHNT and CDR2 is YENEEA. This CDR3 has 13 residues.

The rearrangement links TRBV13 to TRBJ2-7; 8 nucleotides align to TRBD1. This CDR3 has 12 amino acids. Germline-derived CDR1 and CDR2 are PRHDT and FYEKMQ (reference sequence). V gave up 5 bases and J gave up 6 bases; unmatched junction bases: 3. The CDR3 loop is CASSNTGGEQYF. CDR3 DNA sequence: TGTGCCAGCAGCAACACAGGGGGCGAGCAGTACTTC.

The chain uses TRBV29-1 and TRBJ1-3; D perhaps matches TRBD1 (6 bases). Germline V gives CDR1 SQVTM, CDR2 ANQGSEA. This CDR3 is 13 amino acids long. The V gene lost 6 bases and the J gene lost 3 bases, with 12 bases spanning the gap. The CDR3 spells CSVTEGVGNTIYF. CDR3 DNA sequence: TGCAGCGTGACGGAGGGGGTTGGAAACACCATATATTTT. Combining the CDR3 with reference TRBV29-1 and TRBJ1-3 gives the whole variable domain SAVISQKPSRDICQRGTSLTIQCQVDSQVTMMFWYRQQPGQSLTLIATANQGSEATYESGFVIDKFPISRPNLTFSTLTVSNMSPEDSSIYLCSVTEGVGNTIYFGEGSWLTVV.

The chain carries TRBV27 and TRBJ2-3, with TRBD1 matching over 12 bases. With 1 base clipped from V and 8 bases from J, the junction kept 10 bases outside the gene matches. The length of the CDR3 is 17 residues. Germline lookup yields CDR1 MNHEY and CDR2 SMNVEV (reference sequence). Written as DNA, the CDR3 is TGTGCCAGCAGTTTATTACTTCCCGGGACAGGGGGCGGTACGCAGTATTTT. Translation: CASSLLLPGTGGGTQYF.

The chain employs TRBV10-1 and TRBJ2-4; maybe TRBD2 (5 bases). The ends were cut back, 3 bases at V and 6 bases at J, with 12 bases in the middle. Germline lookup yields CDR1 WNHNN and CDR2 SYGVQD (reference sequence). The length of the CDR3 is 14 residues. The CDR3 DNA follows: TGCGCCAGCAGTGAAAGCGGAGACCCAAACATTCAGTACTTC. Translating gives CASSESGDPNIQYF.

The genes are TRBV5-4 and TRBJ1-4; 10 bases align to TRBD1. The CDR3 has 13 amino acids. V was clipped by 4 bases and J by 9 bases; unmatched bases: 3. Germline CDR1 SGHNT, CDR2 YYREEE (reference sequence). The CDR3 region has the DNA TGTGCCAGCAGCGGGGGACAGGGGAAAAAACTGTTTTTT. This sequence encodes CASSGGQGKKLFF.

This sequence joins TRBV4-3 and TRBJ2-2; weak D call: TRBD1 (6 bases). CDR1 LGHNA and CDR2 YSLEER come from the germline V gene. The length of the CDR3 is 17 residues. Trimming stripped 1 base from V and 4 bases from J, with 16 bases between. The DNA of the CDR3 is TGCGCCAGCAGCCAAGGAATGCAGGGGATAGTCACCGGGGAGCTGTTTTTT. Its protein is CASSQGMQGIVTGELFF.

V usage is TRBV9 and J usage is TRBJ2-1; 7 positions match TRBD2. The CDR3 is 17 residues long. The germline CDR1 and CDR2 sequences are SGDLS and YYNGEE. The V gene end was trimmed by 4 bases and the J gene end by 0 bases; junction bases not matched to a gene: 10. The CDR3 here is CASSPPRDYPSYNEQFF. Here the CDR3 DNA reads TGTGCCAGCAGCCCCCCCCGGGACTACCCCTCCTACAATGAGCAGTTCTTC.

J is TRBJ2-1 and V is TRBV11-2; D call uncertain. Germline V gene lookup returns CDR1 SGHAT and CDR2 FQNNGV. Trimming removed 0 bases at V and 6 bases at J, with 9 bases between. The CDR3 length is 14 residues. The CDR3 region is CASSLEWASNEQFF. The CDR3 DNA sequence: TGTGCCAGCAGCTTAGAGTGGGCTTCCAATGAGCAGTTCTTC.

This clone was counted once. The chain links TRBV4-3 to TRBJ2-1; 7 bases map to TRBD2. The CDR3 runs 16 residues. Germline-derived CDR1 and CDR2 are LGHNA and YSLEER. V shed 0 bases, J shed 4 bases, and the junction held 6 bases outside the gene matches. The CDR3 sequence is CASSQEGGEGYNEQFF. DNA for the CDR3: TGCGCCAGCAGCCAAGAGGGGGGGGAGGGTTACAATGAGCAGTTCTTC.

On this clone: Other DNA variants within this sample encode the same CDR3. The gene calls are TRBV18 and TRBJ1-1, with TRBD1 identical over 7 bases. CDR1 KGHSH and CDR2 LQKENI come from the germline V gene. Unmatched junction bases numbered 3, after V lost 1 base and J lost 1 base. This CDR3 contains 15 residues. The CDR3 DNA follows: TGTGCCAGCTCACCACAGGGGGCGGGGAACACTGAAGCTTTCTTT. This sequence encodes CASSPQGAGNTEAFF. Drawing the rest from reference TRBV18 and TRBJ1-1, the complete variable domain is NAGVMQNPRHLVRRRGQEARLRCSPMKGHSHVYWYRQLPEEGLKFMVYLQKENIIDESGMPKERFSAEFPKEGPSILRIQQVVRGDSAAYFCASSPQGAGNTEAFFGQGTRLTVV.

The chain carries TRBV7-6 and TRBJ1-2; the D is unclear. There are 13 residues in the CDR3. V lost 1 base and J 7 bases, leaving 10 bases between the germline ends. Looked up from germline, CDR1 is SGHVS and CDR2 is FNYEAQ. Written as DNA, the CDR3 is TGTGCCAGCAGCTTAGTAACAGATCCTGGCTACACCTTC. Translation: CASSLVTDPGYTF.

This clone was found once. The genes are TRBV6-6 and TRBJ1-2, with TRBD1 matching 11 bases. Trimming cost V 6 bases and J 3 bases; bases outside gene matches: 6. CDR3 size: 15 residues. From germline, CDR1 is MNHNY and CDR2 SVGAGI (reference sequence). The CDR3 nucleotides are TGTGCCAGCAGACCCGGGACAGGGGGTGACTATGGCTACACCTTC. Translating gives CASRPGTGGDYGYTF.

The genes are TRBV5-3 and TRBJ1-2; 7 bases map to TRBD1. TRBV5-3 falls under the ORF class, with uncertain function. The CDR3 has 13 residues. V lost 1 base to trimming and J lost 6 bases; unmatched junction nucleotides: 3. The CDR3 region has the DNA TGTGCCAGAAGCTTGCGCAGGGGGGATGGCTACACCTTC. Its translation: CARSLRRGDGYTF.

The J gene is TRBJ1-5, the V gene TRBV11-2; maybe TRBD1 (6 bases). CDR3 length equals 14 residues. The V and J ends lost 5 bases and 4 bases respectively, with 12 bases between them. Germline V gene sequence: CDR1 SGHAT, CDR2 FQNNGV. The CDR3 loop is CASSAQGRNQPQHF. DNA for the CDR3: TGTGCCAGCAGCGCACAGGGACGGAATCAGCCCCAGCATTTT.

This clone has a single count. The CDR3 DNA sequence: TGTGCCAGCTCACCGCAGGGGCGGACAGATACGCAGTATTTT. It encodes CASSPQGRTDTQYF. The chain is built from TRBV18 and TRBJ2-3; D is possibly TRBD1 (6 bases). The germline V gene has CDR1 KGHSH and CDR2 LQKENI. This CDR3 has 14 residues. Trimming removed 3 bases at V and 3 bases at J, with 10 bases between.

The chain has TRBV4-3 and TRBJ1-4, with unresolved D. The CDR3 covers 14 residues. The germline CDR1 and CDR2 sequences are LGHNA and YSLEER. The V and J ends lost 4 bases and 4 bases respectively, with 10 bases between them. CDR3 protein: CASSPTPNNEKLFF. CDR3 coding DNA: TGCGCCAGCAGCCCGACACCTAATAATGAAAAACTGTTTTTT.

This chain uses TRBV6-5 with TRBJ1-2, with unresolved D. The CDR3 runs 11 residues. Deletions cut 7 bases from V and 2 bases from J, with 5 bases between. Germline V gives CDR1 MNHEY, CDR2 SVGAGI. Here the CDR3 DNA reads TGTGCCAGCACAGTCAACTATGGCTACACCTTC. This translates into CASTVNYGYTF.

This chain joins TRBV28 and TRBJ2-7; 8 bases are shared with TRBD1. The CDR3 loop spans 14 amino acids. Germline CDR1 reads MDHEN; CDR2 reads SYDVKM. J gave up 12 bases and V 5 bases, and 15 bases lay outside the gene matches. CDR3: CASSQGQDRGAPYF. CDR3 nucleotides: TGTGCCAGCAGTCAAGGGCAAGACAGGGGCGCCCCGTACTTC.

A remark on this clone: This specimen includes other DNA sequences encoding the same CDR3. The chain uses TRBV7-2 and TRBJ1-5; D uncertain. The length of the CDR3 is 15 residues. Looked up from germline, CDR1 is SGHTA and CDR2 is FQGNSA. Trimming shortened V by 0 bases and J by 0 bases, and 6 bases separated the two germline ends. CDR3 protein: CASSLAQYSNQPQHF. The CDR3 nucleotides read TGTGCCAGCAGCTTAGCTCAGTATAGCAATCAGCCCCAGCATTTT.

The chain is built from TRBV28 and TRBJ2-3; D is unresolved. The V gene lost 5 bases and the J gene lost 3 bases, with 9 bases spanning the gap. From germline, CDR1 is MDHEN and CDR2 SYDVKM. This CDR3 contains 13 residues. The CDR3 sequence is CASSRPGTDTQYF. The CDR3 nucleotides read TGTGCCAGCAGTCGTCCGGGTACAGATACGCAGTATTTT.

The chain joins TRBV19 to TRBJ1-2; D is undetermined. V lost 3 bases, J lost 2 bases, and 7 bases lay in between. This CDR3 has 13 residues. Per the germline V gene, CDR1 is LNHDA and CDR2 is SQIVND (reference sequence). CDR3 nucleotides: TGTGCCAGTAGTATTTCCAGGAACTATGGCTACACCTTC. The encoded protein is CASSISRNYGYTF.